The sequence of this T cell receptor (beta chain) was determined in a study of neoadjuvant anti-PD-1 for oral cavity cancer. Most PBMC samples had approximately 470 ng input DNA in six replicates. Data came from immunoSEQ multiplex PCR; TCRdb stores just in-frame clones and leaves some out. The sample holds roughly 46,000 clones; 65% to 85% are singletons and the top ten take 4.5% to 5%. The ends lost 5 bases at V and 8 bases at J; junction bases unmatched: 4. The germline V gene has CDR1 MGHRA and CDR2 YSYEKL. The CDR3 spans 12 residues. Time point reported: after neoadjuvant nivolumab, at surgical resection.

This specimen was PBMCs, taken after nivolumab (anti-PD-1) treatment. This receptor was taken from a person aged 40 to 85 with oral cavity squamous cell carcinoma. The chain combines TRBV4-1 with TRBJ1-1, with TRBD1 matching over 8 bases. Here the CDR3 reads CASSYRGAEAFF. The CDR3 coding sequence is TGCGCCAGCAGCTACAGGGGGGCCGAAGCTTTCTTT.